These 25 T cell receptor beta chains were all obtained from the same sample, sequenced in a study of blood T cell repertoires in COVID-19. The table came from immunoSEQ multiplex PCR; TCRdb's copy has only in-frame clones and leaves some out. The profile shows 100,000 to 150,000 clones, under 90% of them singletons. Specimen: peripheral blood. The receptors here all came from a woman aged 60 to 75 with acute or convalescent COVID-19.

Regarding this clone: This same CDR3 is encoded by further DNA sequences in the sample. The chain combines TRBV6-4 with TRBJ1-5; a possible D gene is TRBD1 (6 bases). Germline V gene lookup returns CDR1 MRHNA and CDR2 SNTAGT. The CDR3 runs 14 residues. Trimming left V 3 bases short and J 2 bases short, with 8 bases between. The CDR3, as DNA: TGTGCCAGCAGTGAGGCAGGGGGCAATCAGCCCCAGCATTTT. Encoded protein: CASSEAGGNQPQHF.

The CDR3 loop is CASSPGTGGFKETQYF. In DNA, the CDR3 is TGTGCCAGCAGCCCCGGGACAGGGGGCTTTAAGGAGACCCAGTACTTC. V is TRBV7-3 and J is TRBJ2-5, with 12 bases lining up with TRBD1. CDR3 length: 16 residues. The ends lost 5 bases at V and 5 bases at J; junction bases unmatched: 9. The germline V gene has CDR1 SGHTA and CDR2 FQGTGA.

The count of this clone is one. The rearrangement links TRBV2 to TRBJ2-3; 10 nucleotides match TRBD1. Germline trimming cut 6 bases from V and 5 bases from J; bases unmatched to any gene: 5. This CDR3 is built from 14 residues. Germline V gene data show CDR1 as SNHLY and CDR2 as FYNNEI. CDR3 residues: CASRTGTGEDTQYF. DNA for the CDR3: TGTGCCAGCAGAACCGGGACAGGGGAAGATACGCAGTATTTT. The complete variable domain, with remaining parts taken from reference TRBV2 and TRBJ2-3, reads EPEVTQTPSHQVTQMGQEVILRCVPISNHLYFYWYRQILGQKVEFLVSFYNNEISEKSEIFDDQFSVERPDGSNFTLKIRSTKLEDSAMYFCASRTGTGEDTQYFGPGTRLTVL.

The V and J genes are TRBV5-1 and TRBJ1-1, with D hard to call. The CDR3 extends over 13 amino acids. Germline CDR1 is SGHRS and CDR2 is YFSETQ. The V gene lost 4 bases and the J gene lost 1 base, with 8 bases spanning the gap. The CDR3 is CASSALRNTEAFF. The CDR3 nucleotides read TGCGCCAGCAGCGCTCTAAGGAACACTGAAGCTTTCTTT.

The rearrangement links TRBV7-2 to TRBJ1-1; 12 nucleotides match TRBD1. The CDR3 spans 16 residues. CDR1 SGHTA and CDR2 FQGNSA come from the germline V gene. V trimming: 3 bases; J trimming: 4 bases; junction bases outside the gene matches: 6. The CDR3 sequence is CASSFVGQGAGTEAFF. CDR3 coding DNA: TGTGCCAGCAGCTTTGTGGGACAGGGGGCTGGCACTGAAGCTTTCTTT.

This sequence joins TRBV3-1 (or the pseudogene TRBV3-2) and TRBJ1-3; maybe TRBD1 (5 bases). Trimming removed 11 bases from V and 3 bases from J, with 20 bases in between. Germline V gene sequence: CDR1 LGHDT, CDR2 YNNKEL (reference sequence). This CDR3 comprises 15 residues. This chain's CDR3 is CASRHGGASGNTIYF. CDR3 bases: TGTGCCTCCCGGCATGGAGGGGCGAGTGGAAACACCATATATTTT.

This chain links TRBV11-2 with TRBJ1-4; unclear D gene. Germline CDR1 and CDR2: SGHAT and FQNNGV. Trimming removed 0 bases at V and 7 bases at J, with 12 bases between. The CDR3 spans 15 residues. The CDR3 spells CASSLDVVGSEKLFF. The CDR3 DNA sequence: TGTGCCAGCAGCTTAGATGTGGTGGGCAGTGAAAAACTGTTTTTT. The full variable domain, with the rest looked up from reference TRBV11-2 and TRBJ1-4, is EAGVAQSPRYKIIEKRQSVAFWCNPISGHATLYWYQQILGQGPKLLIQFQNNGVVDDSQLPKDRFSAERLKGVDSTLKIQPAKLEDSAVYLCASSLDVVGSEKLFFGSGTQLSVL.

The CDR3 loop reads CASSVDRGSYSPLHF. The CDR3 coding sequence is TGTGCCAGCAGCGTAGATAGGGGATCCTATTCACCCCTCCACTTT. The V gene is TRBV9, the J gene TRBJ1-6, with D perhaps matching TRBD1 (5 bases). The CDR3 is made up of 15 amino acids. V lost 0 bases and J 8 bases, leaving 12 bases between the germline ends. Per the germline V gene, CDR1 is SGDLS and CDR2 is YYNGEE.

The chain has TRBV7-3 and TRBJ1-1; 7 bases fit TRBD1. Per the germline V gene, CDR1 is SGHTA and CDR2 is FQGTGA. CDR3 length: 14 residues. Trimming removed 2 bases from V and 6 bases from J; junction bases left unmatched: 6. CDR3 bases: TGTGCCAGCAGCTTAGACCACAGGGGCTCTGAAGCTTTCTTT. Protein sequence: CASSLDHRGSEAFF.

This chain uses TRBV25-1 with TRBJ1-4; 8 bases match TRBD1. CDR1 is MGHDK, CDR2 SYGVNS, per germline. V was clipped by 2 bases and J by 8 bases; unmatched bases: 7. The length of the CDR3 is 15 residues. The CDR3 spells CASSEQGAGPEKLFF. Here the CDR3 DNA reads TGTGCCAGCAGTGAACAGGGGGCCGGCCCGGAAAAACTGTTTTTT. Full variable domain (rest looked up from reference TRBV25-1 and TRBJ1-4): EADIYQTPRYLVIGTGKKITLECSQTMGHDKMYWYQQDPGMELHLIHYSYGVNSTEKGDLSSESTVSRIRTEHFPLTLESARPSHTSQYLCASSEQGAGPEKLFFGSGTQLSVL.

The chain has TRBV4-1 and TRBJ2-4; TRBD2 aligns across 7 bases. J was trimmed by 0 bases and V by 0 bases; bases with no gene match: 2. This CDR3 is 16 amino acids long. Germline CDR1 reads MGHRA; CDR2 reads YSYEKL. CDR3 residues: CASSQEGGLAKNIQYF. DNA for the CDR3: TGCGCCAGCAGCCAAGAGGGAGGGCTAGCCAAAAACATTCAGTACTTC.

The chain employs TRBV12-2 and TRBJ2-7; TRBD1, the table's D call, lacks a check against the DNA. TRBV12-2 is tagged as a pseudogene. CDR3 length: 16 amino acids. The CDR3 bases are TGTGCAAGTCGCTTAGAGTACAGGATCTTGGTATACGAGCAGTACTTC. This translates into CASRLEYRILVYEQYF.

J is TRBJ1-1 and V is TRBV11-1; D is unclear. Germline CDR1 reads SGHAT; CDR2 reads FQDESV (reference sequence). CDR3 length equals 13 residues. V dropped 3 bases and J dropped 1 base, with 6 bases sitting between them. CDR3 amino acids: CASSFIWNTEAFF. CDR3 nucleotides: TGTGCCAGCAGCTTTATTTGGAACACTGAAGCTTTCTTT.

The chain uses TRBV13 and TRBJ2-7; the match to TRBD1 covers 10 bases. CDR3 length: 15 amino acids. Germline CDR1 PRHDT, CDR2 FYEKMQ (reference sequence). Trimming at V came to 5 bases and at J to 4 bases, leaving 8 bases not matched to a gene. The CDR3 sequence is CASSGRQGALYEQYF. The CDR3 bases are TGTGCCAGCAGCGGACGACAGGGGGCGTTGTACGAGCAGTACTTC. Complete variable domain (other parts from reference TRBV13 and TRBJ2-7): AAGVIQSPRHLIKEKRETATLKCYPIPRHDTVYWYQQGPGQDPQFLISFYEKMQSDKGSIPDRFSAQQFSDYHSELNMSSLELGDSALYFCASSGRQGALYEQYFGPGTRLTVT.

J is TRBJ1-2 and V is TRBV2; 10 positions match TRBD1. The CDR3 is made up of 12 amino acids. Trimming removed 7 bases from V and 7 bases from J; junction bases left unmatched: 3. In germline, CDR1 is SNHLY, CDR2 FYNNEI. CDR3 amino acids: CASIWDRGGYTF. The CDR3 nucleotides are TGTGCCAGCATCTGGGACAGGGGTGGCTACACCTTC.

V and J are TRBV7-6 and TRBJ2-3, with TRBD1 as a possible D gene (6 bases). This CDR3 comprises 14 residues. From germline, CDR1 is SGHVS and CDR2 FNYEAQ. Trimming took 1 base from V and 5 from J, leaving 10 bases between them. CDR3 sequence reads: CASSLGGLGDTQYF. The CDR3 DNA reads as TGTGCCAGCAGCTTAGGGGGGCTGGGAGATACGCAGTATTTT.

This chain connects TRBV24-1 to TRBJ2-1; TRBD2 is a possible D gene (6 bases). V shed 2 bases and J shed 15 bases, with 22 bases lying between them. From germline, CDR1 is KGHDR and CDR2 SFDVKD. This CDR3 has 15 amino acids. DNA for the CDR3: TGTGCCACCAGTGATTCCCTGGACTATCACCATCGAGTGTTCTTC. Protein product: CATSDSLDYHHRVFF.

The chain links TRBV24-1 to TRBJ1-2, with 8 bases that match TRBD1. The V segment lost 4 bases and the J segment 7 bases; nucleotides outside the gene matches: 7. CDR1 and CDR2 (germline): KGHDR, SFDVKD. CDR3 length: 14 residues. Here the CDR3 DNA reads TGTGCCACCAGTGACCAGGGGGCTCGTTCTGGCTACACCTTC. Translating it yields CATSDQGARSGYTF.

The chain joins TRBV7-8 to TRBJ1-1; D is unclear. The germline V gene encodes CDR1 SGHVS and CDR2 FQNEAQ. The CDR3 length is 14 residues. The germline V and J ends were trimmed by 0 bases and 0 bases, with 5 bases remaining between them. This CDR3 is CASSLAGMNTEAFF. The CDR3 DNA follows: TGTGCCAGCAGCTTAGCCGGTATGAACACTGAAGCTTTCTTT.

The chain links TRBV7-2 to TRBJ1-5; a possible D gene is TRBD1 (6 bases). V lost 1 base to trimming and J lost 5 bases, with 12 bases between them. CDR1 is SGHTA, CDR2 FQGNSA, per germline. The CDR3 contains 15 residues. The DNA for the CDR3 is TGTGCCAGCAGCTTAGTCAGGGGTAAGGATCAGCCCCAGCATTTT. It is translated as CASSLVRGKDQPQHF.

The chain links TRBV3-1 (or the pseudogene TRBV3-2) to TRBJ1-2; D is unclear. V lost 5 bases to trimming and J lost 0 bases, with 7 bases between them. This CDR3 is built from 13 residues. Germline CDR1 reads LGHDT; CDR2 reads YNNKEL (reference sequence). CDR3 sequence: CASSGTANYGYTF. CDR3 sequence (DNA): TGTGCCAGCAGCGGTACGGCTAACTATGGCTACACCTTC.

CDR3 in amino acids: CATSDPTGEDHYGYTF. CDR3 sequence (DNA): TGTGCCACCAGTGATCCGACAGGCGAGGACCACTATGGCTACACCTTC. The V call is TRBV24-1, the J call TRBJ1-2, with D possibly matching TRBD1 (6 bases). V was cut by 3 bases and J by 3 bases, with 16 bases left in between. CDR1 is KGHDR and CDR2 is SFDVKD in the germline V gene. CDR3 size: 16 residues.

Only one count was recorded for this clone. This chain links TRBV6-5 with TRBJ1-2, with 8 bases fitting TRBD1. Germline trimming cut 7 bases from V and 8 bases from J; bases unmatched to any gene: 12. CDR1 and CDR2 from the germline V gene are MNHEY and SVGAGI. CDR3 length equals 14 residues. CDR3 DNA: TGTGCCAGCAATAAAAATTCAGGGGGCTGGGGCTACACCTTC. This translates into CASNKNSGGWGYTF.

The chain has TRBV11-2 and TRBJ1-2; D perhaps matches TRBD1 (5 bases). Germline CDR1 reads SGHAT; CDR2 reads FQNNGV. Trimming stripped 0 bases from V and 0 bases from J, with 8 bases between. CDR3 length equals 15 residues. The CDR3 sequence: CASSLDQGSNYGYTF. CDR3 sequence (DNA): TGTGCCAGCAGCTTAGATCAGGGCTCTAACTATGGCTACACCTTC.

The gene calls are TRBV2 and TRBJ1-5; weak D call: TRBD1 (5 bases). The CDR3 runs to 16 residues. Germline CDR1 and CDR2: SNHLY and FYNNEI. Trimming stripped 2 bases from V and 2 bases from J, with 13 bases between. The DNA of the CDR3 is TGTGCCAGCAGTGAATCATCAGGGCGAGGCAATCAGCCCCAGCATTTT. This encodes CASSESSGRGNQPQHF.